This T cell receptor beta chain was found in a study of T cells of healthy individuals. TCRdb re-called the 5' RACE reads through MiXCR, storing one row per CDR3 protein. The table lists under 70,000 distinct CDR3 sequences, about 15% of them singletons. Trimming cost V 7 bases and J 0 bases, with 10 bases left between them. Germline V CDR1 and CDR2: MNHNY, SVGAGI (reference sequence). This CDR3 is built from 14 residues. This clonotype turned up a few times. The chain uses TRBV6-6 and TRBJ1-3; D is unresolved. The clonotype originates from a human donor in good health. CDR3 residues: CASKAGSSGNTIYF. DNA of the CDR3: TGTGCCAGCAAGGCGGGGAGCTCTGGAAACACCATATATTTT.